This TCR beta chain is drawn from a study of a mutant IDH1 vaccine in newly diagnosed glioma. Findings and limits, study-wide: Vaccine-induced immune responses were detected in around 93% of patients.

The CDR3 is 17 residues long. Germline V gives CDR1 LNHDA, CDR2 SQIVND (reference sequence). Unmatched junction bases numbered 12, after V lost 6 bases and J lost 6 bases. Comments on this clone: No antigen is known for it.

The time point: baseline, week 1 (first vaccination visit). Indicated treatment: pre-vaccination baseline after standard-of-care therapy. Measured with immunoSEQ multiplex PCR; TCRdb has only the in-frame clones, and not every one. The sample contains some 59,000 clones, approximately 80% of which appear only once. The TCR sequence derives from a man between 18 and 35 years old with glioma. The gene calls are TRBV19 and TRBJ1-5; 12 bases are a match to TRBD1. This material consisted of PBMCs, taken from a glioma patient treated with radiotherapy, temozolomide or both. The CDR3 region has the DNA TGTGCCAGTAGCGGCGGATGGGACAGGGGGCCCGGTCAGCCCCAGCATTTT. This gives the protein CASSGGWDRGPGQPQHF. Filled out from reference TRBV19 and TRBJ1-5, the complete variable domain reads DGGITQSPKYLFRKEGQNVTLSCEQNLNHDAMYWYRQDPGQGLRLIYYSQIVNDFQKGDIAEGYSVSREKKESFPLTVTSAQKNPTAFYLCASSGGWDRGPGQPQHFGDGTRLSIL.